This TCR beta chain was sequenced for a study of T cell responses to AZD1222 COVID-19 vaccine. Study details: The study pooled second doses at about 4 or about 12 weeks. Study-level findings and limits: Regions left unmutated in variants are reportedly the target of nearly half of spike-specific TCRs.

TCRdb's table, derived via immunoSEQ multiplex PCR, lists solely in-frame clones and lacks some. The sample holds around 130,000 clones; around 90% are singletons and the top ten take roughly 3.8%. Concerning this clone itself: Its cognate antigen is unknown.

The CDR3 runs to 15 residues. Looked up from germline, CDR1 is SGHNT and CDR2 is YYREEE (reference sequence). The V and J ends lost 0 bases and 7 bases respectively, with 13 bases between them. This TCR came from an adult in good health. J is TRBJ2-2 and V is TRBV5-4; no reliable D call. This specimen consisted of peripheral blood, obtained on day 0 of AZD1222 vaccination. CDR3 sequence reads: CASSLAIGSNGELFF. CDR3 in DNA: TGTGCCAGCAGCTTGGCCATTGGGTCCAACGGGGAGCTGTTTTTT. Together with reference TRBV5-4 and TRBJ2-2, the CDR3 gives the full variable domain: ETGVTQSPTHLIKTRGQQVTLRCSSQSGHNTVSWYQQALGQGPQFIFQYYREEENGRGNFPPRFSGLQFPNYSSELNVNALELDDSALYLCASSLAIGSNGELFFGEGSRLTVL.